This passage covers 12 T cell receptor beta chains from one sample sequenced in a study of cytomegalovirus exposure and HLA in healthy donors. PCR primers comprised 60 Vbeta and 13 Jbeta primers. TCRdb's copy holds only in-frame clones and misses some; the assay was immunoSEQ multiplex PCR. Among 150,000 to 200,000 clones listed, over 65% were seen once. The material sequenced was PBMCs. All receptors come from a man aged 55-75 years in good health and CMV-seronegative.

The gene calls are TRBV18 and TRBJ2-7, with 9 nucleotides matching TRBD2. CDR1 and CDR2 (germline): KGHSH, LQKENI. This CDR3 has 16 amino acids. Trimming cost V 3 bases and J 0 bases; bases outside gene matches: 6. CDR3 loop: CASSPSGGPSSYEQYF. The CDR3 nucleotides read TGTGCCAGCTCACCGAGCGGGGGGCCTAGCTCCTACGAGCAGTACTTC. Full variable domain (remainder filled in from reference TRBV18 and TRBJ2-7): NAGVMQNPRHLVRRRGQEARLRCSPMKGHSHVYWYRQLPEEGLKFMVYLQKENIIDESGMPKERFSAEFPKEGPSILRIQQVVRGDSAAYFCASSPSGGPSSYEQYFGPGTRLTVT.

This chain links TRBV2 with TRBJ1-4; D remains unclear. Germline CDR1 and CDR2: SNHLY and FYNNEI. The ends were cut back, 4 bases at V and 5 bases at J, with 8 bases in the middle. The CDR3 is made up of 13 amino acids. The CDR3, as DNA: TGTGCCAGCAGTGGCGGGCGAAATGAAAAACTGTTTTTT. Protein: CASSGGRNEKLFF.

This clone was found a few times. The sample contains more than one DNA sequence encoding this CDR3. The chain employs TRBV6-5 and TRBJ1-1, with D perhaps TRBD1 (6 bases). This CDR3 is built from 14 residues. CDR1 is MNHEY and CDR2 is SVGAGI in the germline V gene. V was cut by 6 bases and J by 1 base, with 12 bases left in between. CDR3 in amino acids: CASRGTGSNTEAFF. CDR3 DNA sequence: TGTGCCAGCAGGGGAACAGGGTCGAACACTGAAGCTTTCTTT.

The table lists this clone with a count of one. The genes are TRBV7-9 and TRBJ1-2, with a tentative D call TRBD1 (5 bases). Germline values: CDR1 SEHNR, CDR2 FQNEAQ (reference sequence). The CDR3 runs 13 residues. Trimming took off 1 base at V and 6 bases at J, with 9 bases between the two ends. CDR3 loop: CASSLGGGDGYTF. The CDR3 coding sequence is TGTGCCAGCAGCTTAGGAGGAGGGGATGGCTACACCTTC.

V is TRBV11-2 and J is TRBJ2-6, with TRBD1 matching 7 bases. V dropped 3 bases and J dropped 0; count of bases not matched to a gene: 2. CDR1 is SGHAT and CDR2 is FQNNGV in the germline V gene. This CDR3 is 16 amino acids long. This chain's CDR3 is CASSLTGHSGANVLTF. DNA for the CDR3: TGTGCCAGCAGCTTGACAGGGCACTCTGGGGCCAACGTCCTGACTTTC.

The chain's CDR3 is CSVSFQETQYF. The DNA for the CDR3 is TGCAGCGTCAGTTTCCAAGAGACCCAGTACTTC. This chain links TRBV29-1 with TRBJ2-5; the D is unclear. CDR1 and CDR2 from the germline V gene are SQVTM and ANQGSEA. The CDR3 is made up of 11 amino acids. Trimming pared 6 bases from V and 1 base from J, leaving 6 bases between.

The J gene is TRBJ1-1, the V gene TRBV5-1, with D possibly TRBD1 on 5 matching bases. Looked up from germline, CDR1 is SGHRS and CDR2 is YFSETQ. The CDR3 extends over 15 amino acids. V was trimmed by 0 bases and J by 4 bases, leaving 13 bases between them. CDR3 region: CASSLAGARGTEAFF. CDR3 nucleotides: TGCGCCAGCAGCTTGGCCGGAGCTAGGGGCACTGAAGCTTTCTTT.

J is TRBJ1-6 and V is TRBV12-1; whether TRBD1, the table's D call, matches the DNA was not checked. TRBV12-1 is assigned pseudogene status. The CDR3 is 18 residues long. The CDR3 sequence: CASSFADRGNGQNSPLHF. CDR3 DNA sequence: TGTGCCAGCAGCTTCGCCGACAGGGGTAATGGCCAGAATTCACCCCTCCACTTT.

V is TRBV6-5 and J is TRBJ2-1; D remains unclear. The germline V gene has CDR1 MNHEY and CDR2 SVGAGI. V lost 2 bases and J lost 4, with 9 bases in between. This CDR3 has 14 amino acids. CDR3 protein: CASSYGQAYNEQFF. The DNA of the CDR3 is TGTGCCAGCAGTTACGGCCAGGCGTACAATGAGCAGTTCTTC.

The chain recombines TRBV28 with TRBJ1-1, with TRBD1 matching over 7 bases. In germline, CDR1 is MDHEN, CDR2 SYDVKM. The CDR3 extends over 15 amino acids. J gave up 4 bases and V 6 bases, and 11 bases lay outside the gene matches. Here the CDR3 reads CASSSRTPGGTEAFF. The CDR3 DNA follows: TGTGCCAGCAGCTCTCGGACGCCAGGGGGCACTGAAGCTTTCTTT.

The V call is TRBV5-5, the J call TRBJ2-7; 8 nucleotides agree with TRBD1. The CDR3 sequence is 15 residues long. Looked up from germline, CDR1 is SGHKS and CDR2 is YYEKEE (reference sequence). With 2 bases clipped from V and 2 bases from J, the junction kept 6 bases outside the gene matches. CDR3 coding DNA: TGTGCCAGCAGCTTACCGGACAGGGTCCCCTACGAGCAGTACTTC. This sequence encodes CASSLPDRVPYEQYF.

The chain links TRBV7-9 to TRBJ2-7; D might be TRBD1 (6 bases). The CDR3 is 12 amino acids. Per the germline V gene, CDR1 is SEHNR and CDR2 is FQNEAQ (reference sequence). Trimming removed 1 base at V and 5 bases at J, with 6 bases between. This CDR3 is CASSLEGDEQYF. CDR3 bases: TGTGCCAGCAGCTTAGAGGGGGACGAGCAGTACTTC. Based on the CDR3 plus reference TRBV7-9 and TRBJ2-7, the full variable domain is DTGVSQNPRHKITKRGQNVTFRCDPISEHNRLYWYRQTLGQGPEFLTYFQNEAQLEKSRLLSDRFSAERPKGSFSTLEIQRTEQGDSAMYLCASSLEGDEQYFGPGTRLTVT.